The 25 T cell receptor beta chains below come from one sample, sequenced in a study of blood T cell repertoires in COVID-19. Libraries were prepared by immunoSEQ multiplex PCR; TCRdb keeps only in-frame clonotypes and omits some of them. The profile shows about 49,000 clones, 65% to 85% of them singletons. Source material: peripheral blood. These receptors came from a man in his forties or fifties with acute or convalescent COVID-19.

As DNA, the CDR3 is TGCAGTGCTCAAGGGGATCAGCCCCAGCATTTT. Amino acid sequence: CSAQGDQPQHF. The V gene is TRBV20-1, the J gene TRBJ1-5; a weak D match, TRBD1 (5 bases). Deletions cut 5 bases from V and 5 bases from J, with 7 bases between. The germline V gene encodes CDR1 DFQATT and CDR2 SNEGSKA (reference sequence). This CDR3 is 11 amino acids long.

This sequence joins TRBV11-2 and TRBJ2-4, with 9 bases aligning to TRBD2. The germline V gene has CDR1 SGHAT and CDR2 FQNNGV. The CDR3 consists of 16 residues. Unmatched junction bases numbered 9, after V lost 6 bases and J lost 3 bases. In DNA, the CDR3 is TGTGCCAGCAGGGGGTTAGCGGGAGAGGTCAAAAACATTCAGTACTTC. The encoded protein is CASRGLAGEVKNIQYF.

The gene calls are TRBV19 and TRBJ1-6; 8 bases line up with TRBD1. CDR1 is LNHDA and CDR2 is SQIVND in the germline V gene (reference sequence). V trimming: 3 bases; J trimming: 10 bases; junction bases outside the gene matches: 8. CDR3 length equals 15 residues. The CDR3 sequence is CASSMGQGAGSPLHF. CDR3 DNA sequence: TGTGCCAGTAGTATGGGTCAGGGGGCTGGATCACCCCTCCACTTT.

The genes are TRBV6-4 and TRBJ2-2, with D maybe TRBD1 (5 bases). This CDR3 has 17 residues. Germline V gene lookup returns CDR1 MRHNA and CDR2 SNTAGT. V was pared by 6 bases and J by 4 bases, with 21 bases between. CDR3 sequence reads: CASSETGHLRVTGELFF. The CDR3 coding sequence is TGTGCCAGCAGCGAAACAGGACATCTGCGAGTCACCGGGGAGCTGTTTTTT.

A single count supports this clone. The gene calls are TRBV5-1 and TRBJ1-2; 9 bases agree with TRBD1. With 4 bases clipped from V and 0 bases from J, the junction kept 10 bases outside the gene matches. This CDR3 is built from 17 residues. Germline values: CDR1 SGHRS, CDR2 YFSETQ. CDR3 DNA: TGCGCCAGCAGCCCCACAGGGGGCGATGAGTCTAACTATGGCTACACCTTC. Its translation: CASSPTGGDESNYGYTF.

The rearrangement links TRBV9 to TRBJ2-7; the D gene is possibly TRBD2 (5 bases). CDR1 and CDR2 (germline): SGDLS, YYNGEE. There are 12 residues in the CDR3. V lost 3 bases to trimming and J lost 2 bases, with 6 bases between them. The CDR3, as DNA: TGTGCCAGCAGCGCCGGGACCTACGAGCAGTACTTC. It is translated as CASSAGTYEQYF.

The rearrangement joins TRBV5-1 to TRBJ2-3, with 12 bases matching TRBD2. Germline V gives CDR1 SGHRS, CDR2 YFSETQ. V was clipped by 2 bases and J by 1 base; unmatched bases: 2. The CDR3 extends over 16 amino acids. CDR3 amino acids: CASSLRTSGGTDTQYF. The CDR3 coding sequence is TGCGCCAGCAGCTTACGGACTAGCGGGGGCACAGATACGCAGTATTTT. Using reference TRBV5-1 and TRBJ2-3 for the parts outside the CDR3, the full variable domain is KAGVTQTPRYLIKTRGQQVTLSCSPISGHRSVSWYQQTPGQGLQFLFEYFSETQRNKGNFPGRFSGRQFSNSRSEMNVSTLELGDSALYLCASSLRTSGGTDTQYFGPGTRLTVL.

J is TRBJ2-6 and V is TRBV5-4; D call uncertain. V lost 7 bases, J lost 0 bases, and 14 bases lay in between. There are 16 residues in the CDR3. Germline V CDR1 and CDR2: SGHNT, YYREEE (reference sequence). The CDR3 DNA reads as TGTGCCAGCGGTCAGTCAGGCCTCTCTGGGGCCAACGTCCTGACTTTC. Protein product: CASGQSGLSGANVLTF.

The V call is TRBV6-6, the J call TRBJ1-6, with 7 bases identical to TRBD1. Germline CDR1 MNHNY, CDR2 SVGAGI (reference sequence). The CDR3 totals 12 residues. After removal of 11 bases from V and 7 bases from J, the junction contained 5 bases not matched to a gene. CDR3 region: CALGTANSPLHF. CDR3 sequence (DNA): TGTGCCCTAGGGACAGCGAATTCACCCCTCCACTTT.

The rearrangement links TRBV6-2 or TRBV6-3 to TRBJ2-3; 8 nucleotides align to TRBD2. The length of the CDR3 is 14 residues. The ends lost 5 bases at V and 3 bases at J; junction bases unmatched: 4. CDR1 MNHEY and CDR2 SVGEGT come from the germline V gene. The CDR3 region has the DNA TGTGCCAGCAGTGCACGGGGGGGAACAGATACGCAGTATTTT. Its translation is CASSARGGTDTQYF.

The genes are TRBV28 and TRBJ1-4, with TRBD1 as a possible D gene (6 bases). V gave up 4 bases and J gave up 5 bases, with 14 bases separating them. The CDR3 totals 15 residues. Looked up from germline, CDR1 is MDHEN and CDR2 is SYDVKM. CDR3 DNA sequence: TGTGCCAGCAGTTACTCCGGGACACGCAATGAAAAACTGTTTTTT. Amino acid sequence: CASSYSGTRNEKLFF. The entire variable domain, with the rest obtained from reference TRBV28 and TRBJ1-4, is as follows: DVKVTQSSRYLVKRTGEKVFLECVQDMDHENMFWYRQDPGLGLRLIYFSYDVKMKEKGDIPEGYSVSREKKERFSLILESASTNQTSMYLCASSYSGTRNEKLFFGSGTQLSVL.

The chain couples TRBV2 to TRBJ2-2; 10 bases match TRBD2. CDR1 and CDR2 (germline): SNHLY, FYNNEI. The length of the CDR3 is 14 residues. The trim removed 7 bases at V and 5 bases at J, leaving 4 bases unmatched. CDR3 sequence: CASNILAGTGELFF. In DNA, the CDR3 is TGTGCCAGCAACATACTAGCGGGGACCGGGGAGCTGTTTTTT.

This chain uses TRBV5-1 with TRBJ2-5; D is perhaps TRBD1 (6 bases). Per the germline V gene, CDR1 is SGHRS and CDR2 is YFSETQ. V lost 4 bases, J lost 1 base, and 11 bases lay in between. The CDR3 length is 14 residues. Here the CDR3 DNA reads TGCGCCAGCAGCAAAAGACAGGTCCAAGAGACCCAGTACTTC. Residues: CASSKRQVQETQYF. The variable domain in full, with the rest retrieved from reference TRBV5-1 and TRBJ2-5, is KAGVTQTPRYLIKTRGQQVTLSCSPISGHRSVSWYQQTPGQGLQFLFEYFSETQRNKGNFPGRFSGRQFSNSRSEMNVSTLELGDSALYLCASSKRQVQETQYFGPGTRLLVL.

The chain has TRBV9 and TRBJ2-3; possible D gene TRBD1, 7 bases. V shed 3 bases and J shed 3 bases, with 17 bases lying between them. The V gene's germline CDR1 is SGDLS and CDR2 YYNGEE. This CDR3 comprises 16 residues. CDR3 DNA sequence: TGTGCCAGCAGCGCCACCCAGGGGGGAGGAACAGATACGCAGTATTTT. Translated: CASSATQGGGTDTQYF.

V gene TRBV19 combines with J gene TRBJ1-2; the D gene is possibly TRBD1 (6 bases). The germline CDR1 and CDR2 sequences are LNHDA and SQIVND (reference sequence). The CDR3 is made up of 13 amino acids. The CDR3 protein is CAGLWGGGYGYTF. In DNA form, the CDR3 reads TGTGCGGGGCTGTGGGGGGGCGGCTATGGCTACACCTTC.

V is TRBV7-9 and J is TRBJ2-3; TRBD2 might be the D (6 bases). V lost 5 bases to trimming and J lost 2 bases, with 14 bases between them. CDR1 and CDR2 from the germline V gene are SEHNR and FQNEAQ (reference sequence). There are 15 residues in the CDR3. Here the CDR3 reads CASSRRDSPTDTQYF. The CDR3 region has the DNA TGTGCCAGCAGCCGCCGGGACTCTCCCACAGATACGCAGTATTTT.

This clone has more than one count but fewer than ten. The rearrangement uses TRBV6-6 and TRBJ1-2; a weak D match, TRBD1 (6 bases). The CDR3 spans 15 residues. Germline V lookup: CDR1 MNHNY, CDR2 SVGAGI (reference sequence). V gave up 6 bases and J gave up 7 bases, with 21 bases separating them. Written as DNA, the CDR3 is TGTGCCAGCAGATATGCATTGGGGGCCCTCCCTGGCTACACCTTC. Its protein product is CASRYALGALPGYTF.

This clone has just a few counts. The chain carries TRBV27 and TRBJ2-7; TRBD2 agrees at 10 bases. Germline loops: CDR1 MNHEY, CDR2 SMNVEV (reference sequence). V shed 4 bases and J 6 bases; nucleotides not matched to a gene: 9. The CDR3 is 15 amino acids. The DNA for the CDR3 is TGTGCCAGCAGTTCAGGGAGCGGGGGGGCATTCGAGCAGTACTTC. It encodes CASSSGSGGAFEQYF.

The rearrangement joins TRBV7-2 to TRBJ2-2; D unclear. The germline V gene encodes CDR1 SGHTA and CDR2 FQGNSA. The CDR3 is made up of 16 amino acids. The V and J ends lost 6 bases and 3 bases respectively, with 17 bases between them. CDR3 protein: CASSRGDSVYTGELFF. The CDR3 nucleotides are TGTGCCAGCAGTCGCGGCGACTCGGTATACACCGGGGAGCTGTTTTTT.

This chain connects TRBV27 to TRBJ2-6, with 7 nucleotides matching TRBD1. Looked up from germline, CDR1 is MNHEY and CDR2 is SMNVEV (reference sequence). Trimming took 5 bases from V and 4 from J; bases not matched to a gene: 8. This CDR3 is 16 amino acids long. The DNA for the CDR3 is TGTGCCAGCAGTAGGATGACAGGGACCGGGGCCAACGTCCTGACTTTC. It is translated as CASSRMTGTGANVLTF.

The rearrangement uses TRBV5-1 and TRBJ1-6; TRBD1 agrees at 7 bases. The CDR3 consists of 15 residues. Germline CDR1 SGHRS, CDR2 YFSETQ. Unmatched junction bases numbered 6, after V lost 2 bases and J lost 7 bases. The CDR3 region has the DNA TGCGCCAGCAGCTTCCGGGACAGTAAGAATTCACCCCTCCACTTT. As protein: CASSFRDSKNSPLHF.

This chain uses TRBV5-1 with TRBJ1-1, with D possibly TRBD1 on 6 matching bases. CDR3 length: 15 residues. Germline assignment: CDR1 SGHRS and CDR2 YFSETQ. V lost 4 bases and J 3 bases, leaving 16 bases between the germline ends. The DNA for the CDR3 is TGCGCCAGCAGCCCAAACACCCCAGGGGACACTGAAGCTTTCTTT. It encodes CASSPNTPGDTEAFF.

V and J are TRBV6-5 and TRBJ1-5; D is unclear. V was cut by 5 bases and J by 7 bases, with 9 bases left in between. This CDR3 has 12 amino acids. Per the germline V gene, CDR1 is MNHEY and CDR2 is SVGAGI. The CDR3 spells CASSPHTQPQHF. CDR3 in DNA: TGTGCCAGCAGTCCCCACACCCAGCCCCAGCATTTT.

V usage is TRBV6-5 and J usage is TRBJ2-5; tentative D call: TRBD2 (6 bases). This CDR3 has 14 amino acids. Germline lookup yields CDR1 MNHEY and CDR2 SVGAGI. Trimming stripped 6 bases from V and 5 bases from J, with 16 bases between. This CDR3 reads CASRRLGYGETQYF. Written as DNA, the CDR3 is TGTGCCAGCAGACGACTAGGGTATGGGGAGACCCAGTACTTC.

The CDR3 DNA reads TGTGCCAGCAGCCCCGGCAGACTAGGTGACTATGGCTACACCTTC. Translated, it gives CASSPGRLGDYGYTF. The chain employs TRBV7-2 and TRBJ1-2; D ambiguous. Trimming shortened V by 5 bases and J by 3 bases, and 16 bases separated the two germline ends. The germline gives CDR1 SGHTA, CDR2 FQGNSA. This CDR3 is 15 amino acids long. The full variable domain, completed using reference TRBV7-2 and TRBJ1-2, is GAGVSQSPSNKVTEKGKDVELRCDPISGHTALYWYRQSLGQGLEFLIYFQGNSAPDKSGLPSDRFSAERTGGSVSTLTIQRTQQEDSAVYLCASSPGRLGDYGYTFGSGTRLTVV.